This is a list of T cell receptor beta chains from one sample in a study of T-cell reconstitution after alpha-beta-depleted transplantation in children. TCRdb re-called the PCR reads through MiXCR, storing one row per CDR3 protein. This sample carries roughly 790,000 distinct CDR3 sequences, roughly 16% of them seen once, and the ten largest clones take about 5%. The sequencing here drew on PBMCs, mostly from graft donor cells, taken 360 days after TCRalphabeta/CD19-depleted stem cell transplant. The receptors derive from a male patient between 5 and 17 years old who had a stem cell transplant for acute lymphoblastic leukemia, so the T cells may come from the graft donor. CDR3s include the opening cysteine and the closing phenylalanine or tryptophan. Each record gives: V gene, J gene, D gene, clone size, CDR3 DNA, CDR3 protein. D genes are given only for firm matches. Clone size is not always given. Where it is, it says once, few, many or a class for expanded clones.

V: TRBV5-1
J: TRBJ1-2
D: TRBD1
size: .
DNA: TGCGCCAGCAGCGGGGGACAGATAAATGGCTACACCTTC
CDR3: CASSGGQINGYTF

V: TRBV10-3
J: TRBJ2-3
D: TRBD2
size: few
DNA: TGTGCCATCAGTGAGTCGGACGGGAGCGGGGCAGATACGCAGTATTTT
CDR3: CAISESDGSGADTQYF

V: TRBV4-1
J: TRBJ2-3
D: TRBD2
size: .
DNA: TGCGCCAGCACCCAAGTGGCGGGAGTTTTCGCAGATACGCAGTATTTT
CDR3: CASTQVAGVFADTQYF

V: TRBV11-2
J: TRBJ2-3
D: TRBD2
size: few
DNA: TGTGCCAGCAGCTTAGTAGTAACTAGCGGGATTCTAACAGATACGCAGTATTTT
CDR3: CASSLVVTSGILTDTQYF

V: TRBV19
J: TRBJ1-1
D: TRBD1
size: .
DNA: TGTGCCAGTAGTATAGTAAACAGGGGCTGGAGGGGCACTGAAGCTTTCTTT
CDR3: CASSIVNRGWRGTEAFF

V: TRBV2
J: TRBJ1-1
D: TRBD1
size: many
DNA: TGTGCCACCGAGGGACAGGGGCTGAACACTGAAGCTTTCTTT
CDR3: CATEGQGLNTEAFF

V: TRBV7-8
J: TRBJ1-2
D: .
size: .
DNA: TGTGCCAGCAGCTTAGGATACGATGGGGTCGATAGAGGCTACACCTTC
CDR3: CASSLGYDGVDRGYTF

V: TRBV20-1
J: TRBJ2-5
D: .
size: few
DNA: TGCAGTGCTAGAGATCTACAGGTTGAGACCCAGTACTTC
CDR3: CSARDLQVETQYF

V: TRBV27
J: TRBJ2-7
D: .
size: many
DNA: TGTGCCAGCAGTTTATCTGTGGGTTTGTCCGTCTACGAGCAGTACTTC
CDR3: CASSLSVGLSVYEQYF

V: TRBV5-1
J: TRBJ2-1
D: .
size: few
DNA: TGCGCCAGCAGCTTGGCCAGGGTTGAGCTGTTCTTC
CDR3: CASSLARVELFF

V: TRBV7-9
J: TRBJ2-5
D: TRBD1
size: .
DNA: TGTGCCAGCAGCTTAGCCGGGACAGGGTACCGGGAGACCCAGTACTTC
CDR3: CASSLAGTGYRETQYF

V: TRBV7-7
J: TRBJ2-5
D: TRBD2
size: few
DNA: TGTGCCAGCAGCTTTGGTGGGGAGGGCCTCGGAGGGGCCTGGGAGACCCAGTACTTC
CDR3: CASSFGGEGLGGAWETQYF

V: TRBV12-3/TRBV12-4
J: TRBJ1-1
D: TRBD1
size: many
DNA: TGTGCCAGCACCGGGGACAGGATGAACACTGAAGCTTTCTTT
CDR3: CASTGDRMNTEAFF

V: TRBV7-2
J: TRBJ2-4
D: TRBD1
size: .
DNA: TGTGCCAGCAGCTTAGTAGGGACAGGGAAGACCAAAAACATTCAGTACTTC
CDR3: CASSLVGTGKTKNIQYF

V: TRBV6-1
J: TRBJ2-2
D: .
size: .
DNA: TGTGCCAGCAGTGTCGGGATCGGCACCGGGGAGCTGTTTTTT
CDR3: CASSVGIGTGELFF

V: TRBV6-9
J: TRBJ1-2
D: TRBD1
size: few
DNA: TGTGCCAGCAGTTTCGGGACAGGGGAGAACTATGGCTACACCTTC
CDR3: CASSFGTGENYGYTF

V: TRBV4-1
J: TRBJ2-7
D: .
size: .
DNA: TGCGCCAGCAGCCAAGATCACGTGCCAACGGGCAAGCAGTACTTC
CDR3: CASSQDHVPTGKQYF

V: TRBV12-5
J: TRBJ1-2
D: .
size: .
DNA: TGTGCTAGTGGTTTGGTCGAGACAAAACCGGGCTACACCTTC
CDR3: CASGLVETKPGYTF

V: TRBV28
J: TRBJ2-7
D: .
size: .
DNA: TGTGCCAGCAGTTCTTGGGGCCCTACGGGGTACGAGCAGTACTTC
CDR3: CASSSWGPTGYEQYF

V: TRBV9
J: TRBJ1-2
D: .
size: .
DNA: TGTGCCAGCAGCTCAAAGACGGGGGCGCCGTATGGCTACACCTTC
CDR3: CASSSKTGAPYGYTF

V: TRBV14
J: TRBJ2-1
D: .
size: .
DNA: TGTGCCAGCAGCCGATCATGGACCCATGAAAATGAGCAGTTCTTC
CDR3: CASSRSWTHENEQFF

V: TRBV5-1
J: TRBJ2-7
D: .
size: .
DNA: TGCGCCAGCAGCTTGGACGGGGGAAGCTCCTACGAGCAGTACTTC
CDR3: CASSLDGGSSYEQYF

V: TRBV10-1
J: TRBJ2-7
D: .
size: many
DNA: TGCGCCAGCAGTGAGTCGGGGGCAGGGGTGCAGCAGTACTTC
CDR3: CASSESGAGVQQYF

V: TRBV4-1
J: TRBJ2-7
D: TRBD2
size: .
DNA: TGCGCCAGCAGCCAAGGACTAGCGGTTGGGGCGGGGTACGAGCAGTACTTC
CDR3: CASSQGLAVGAGYEQYF

V: TRBV20-1
J: TRBJ2-3
D: .
size: few
DNA: TGCAGTGCTAACCCCCCGGGGGCCCCAGATACGCAGTATTTT
CDR3: CSANPPGAPDTQYF

V: TRBV9
J: TRBJ2-1
D: TRBD2
size: .
DNA: TGTGCCAGCAGCGTTCTAGCGGAATTGGGGAATGAGCAGTTCTTC
CDR3: CASSVLAELGNEQFF